This TCR beta chain was captured by sequencing in a study of human thymus T cells. Resections from corrective heart surgery provided thymus tissue. Trimming removed 0 bases at V and 7 bases at J, with 9 bases between. The CDR3 spans 14 residues. CDR1 and CDR2 from the germline V gene are SEHNR and FQNEAQ (reference sequence). Produced via immunoSEQ multiplex PCR; TCRdb's table is partial and in-frame only. The sample carries about 130,000 clones, about 94% recorded once. This chain joins TRBV7-9 and TRBJ2-2; no definite D call. The receptor was derived from a boy under two years old with a congenital heart defect but otherwise immunologically healthy. Source material: thymus tissue. CDR3 amino acids: CASSLAQGHGELFF. The CDR3 DNA follows: TGTGCCAGCAGCTTAGCGCAAGGTCACGGGGAGCTGTTTTTT.